This paragraph reports one T cell receptor beta chain. The sample providers were healthy Caucasian people from Russia, aged about 6 to 100. PBMCs numbering at least 6.5 million were isolated per sample. The CDR3 covers 14 residues. Germline V lookup: CDR1 LGHDT, CDR2 YNNKEL (reference sequence). The ends were cut back, 1 base at V and 3 bases at J, with 10 bases in the middle. The data were taken from a study of blood T cells in healthy people across ages. The authors ran a second PCR of about 6 to 11 cycles using a sample-barcoded 5' primer and a J-beta primer mix. A single record per CDR3 protein comes from TCRdb applying MiXCR to the 5' RACE reads. Among more than 650,000 distinct CDR3 sequences listed, about 26% were seen once. The sample was also linked to a second study, of T cells of mothers and their children. From that study: The sample comes from some ten healthy Caucasian donors: mothers and children. cDNA synthesis used all extracted RNA, 1.5 ug per 15 ul.

The material sequenced was blood. The TCR sequence derives from a boy younger than 18 in good health. The chain employs TRBV3-1 and TRBJ2-7, with a tentative D call TRBD2 (5 bases). The CDR3 DNA reads as TGTGCCAGCAGCCAAGGAGGGATCAGCTACGAGCAGTACTTC. This codes for CASSQGGISYEQYF.